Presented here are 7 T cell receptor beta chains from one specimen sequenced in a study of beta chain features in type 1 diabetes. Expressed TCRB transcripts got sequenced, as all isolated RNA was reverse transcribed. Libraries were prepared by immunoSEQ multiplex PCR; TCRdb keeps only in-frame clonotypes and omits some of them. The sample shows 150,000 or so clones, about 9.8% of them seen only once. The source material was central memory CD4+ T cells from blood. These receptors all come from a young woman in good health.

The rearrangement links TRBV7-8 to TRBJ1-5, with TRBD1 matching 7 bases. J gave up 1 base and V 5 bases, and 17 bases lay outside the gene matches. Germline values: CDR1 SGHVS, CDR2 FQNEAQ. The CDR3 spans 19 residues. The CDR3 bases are TGTGCCAGCAGCCTTCGGGGACTTAGACAGGGAATAAGCAATCAGCCCCAGCATTTT. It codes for CASSLRGLRQGISNQPQHF.

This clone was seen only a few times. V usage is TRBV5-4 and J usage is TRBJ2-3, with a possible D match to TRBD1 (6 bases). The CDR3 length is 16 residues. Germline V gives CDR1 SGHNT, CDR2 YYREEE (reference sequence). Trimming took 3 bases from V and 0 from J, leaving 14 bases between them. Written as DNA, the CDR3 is TGTGCCAGCAGCTCCTCAGGGGTCAGGAGCACAGATACGCAGTATTTT. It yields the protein CASSSSGVRSTDTQYF. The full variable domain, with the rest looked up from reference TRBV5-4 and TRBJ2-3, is ETGVTQSPTHLIKTRGQQVTLRCSSQSGHNTVSWYQQALGQGPQFIFQYYREEENGRGNFPPRFSGLQFPNYSSELNVNALELDDSALYLCASSSSGVRSTDTQYFGPGTRLTVL.

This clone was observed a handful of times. In DNA, the CDR3 is TGCGCCAGCAGCCAAGGATCGGGTCTAGCGGGGAACACCGGGGAGCTGTTTTTT. Its translation: CASSQGSGLAGNTGELFF. The chain links TRBV4-3 to TRBJ2-2; 8 bases are a match to TRBD2. This CDR3 region has 18 residues. Trimming took 1 base from V and 1 from J; bases not matched to a gene: 8. Looked up from germline, CDR1 is LGHNA and CDR2 is YSLEER.

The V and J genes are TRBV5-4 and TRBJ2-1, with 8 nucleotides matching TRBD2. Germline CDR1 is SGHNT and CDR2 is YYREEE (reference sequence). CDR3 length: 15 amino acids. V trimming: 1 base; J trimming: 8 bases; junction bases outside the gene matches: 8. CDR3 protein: CASSLPAGGGHEQFF. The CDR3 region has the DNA TGTGCCAGCAGCTTGCCCGCGGGGGGCGGCCATGAGCAGTTCTTC.

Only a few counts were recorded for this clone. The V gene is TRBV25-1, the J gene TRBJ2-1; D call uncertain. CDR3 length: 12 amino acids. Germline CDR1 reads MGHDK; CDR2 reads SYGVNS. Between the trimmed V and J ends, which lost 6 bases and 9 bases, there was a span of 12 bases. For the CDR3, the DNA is TGTGCCAGCAGCCGCATAAAGAGTGAGCAGTTCTTC. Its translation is CASSRIKSEQFF.

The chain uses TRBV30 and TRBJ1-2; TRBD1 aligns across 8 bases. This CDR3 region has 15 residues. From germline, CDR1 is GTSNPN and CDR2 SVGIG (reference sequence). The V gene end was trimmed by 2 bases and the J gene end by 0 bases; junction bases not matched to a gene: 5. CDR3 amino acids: CAWSLGTGPNYGYTF. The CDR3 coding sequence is TGTGCCTGGAGTTTAGGGACAGGACCTAACTATGGCTACACCTTC.

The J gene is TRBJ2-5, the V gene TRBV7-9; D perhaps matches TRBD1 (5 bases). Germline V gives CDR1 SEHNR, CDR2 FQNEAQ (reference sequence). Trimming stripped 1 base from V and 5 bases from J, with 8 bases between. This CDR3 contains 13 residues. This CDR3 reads CASSLGAGETQYF. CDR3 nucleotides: TGTGCCAGCAGCTTAGGGGCAGGGGAGACCCAGTACTTC.